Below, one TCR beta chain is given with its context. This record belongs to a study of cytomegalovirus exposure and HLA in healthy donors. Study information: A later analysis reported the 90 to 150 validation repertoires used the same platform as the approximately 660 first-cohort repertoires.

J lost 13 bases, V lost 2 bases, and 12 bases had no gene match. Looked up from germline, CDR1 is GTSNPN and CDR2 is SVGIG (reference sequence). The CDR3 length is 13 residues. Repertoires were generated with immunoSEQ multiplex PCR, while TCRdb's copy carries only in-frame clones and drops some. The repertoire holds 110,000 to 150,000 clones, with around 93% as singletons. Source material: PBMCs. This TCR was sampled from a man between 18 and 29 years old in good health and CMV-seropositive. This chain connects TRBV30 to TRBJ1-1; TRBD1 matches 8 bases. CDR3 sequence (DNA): TGTGCCTGGAGTCCGACAGGGGTTTTCGGCGGTTTCTTT. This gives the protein CAWSPTGVFGGFF.